Shown below are 27 T cell receptor beta chains from a single sample sequenced in a study of CD8+ T cells in alopecia areata. Sequencing relied on a cDNA template that was reverse transcribed from extracted RNA. Clones were read by immunoSEQ multiplex PCR, and TCRdb kept only the in-frame ones, dropping some. Of about 210,000 clones listed, 50% to 70% were seen once; the top ten hold roughly 1.5%. Treatment of the sample: oral pan-JAK inhibitor, 5-10 mg twice daily. This specimen consisted of CD4+ T cells sorted from blood, obtained at week 4, from a patient treated with tofacitinib. These receptors originate from a human donor with alopecia areata.

This clone was recorded a few times. The J gene is TRBJ1-1, the V gene TRBV5-1, with D perhaps matching TRBD1 (5 bases). This CDR3 has 16 amino acids. Trimming left V 0 bases short and J 0 bases short, with 12 bases between. The V gene's germline CDR1 is SGHRS and CDR2 YFSETQ. The CDR3, as DNA: TGCGCCAGCAGCTTGGCCGGGGAGGGGCTGAACACTGAAGCTTTCTTT. Amino acids: CASSLAGEGLNTEAFF.

This clone was seen only once. Other nucleotide sequences in the sample specify the same CDR3. The chain links TRBV29-1 to TRBJ1-2; 10 bases are a match to TRBD1. Germline V gene data show CDR1 as SQVTM and CDR2 as ANQGSEA. This CDR3 is built from 11 residues. J gave up 6 bases and V 6 bases, and 1 base lay outside the gene matches. CDR3 coding DNA: TGCAGCGTGGGACAGGGGAATGGCTACACCTTC. It codes for CSVGQGNGYTF.

The chain combines TRBV30 with TRBJ2-2; TRBD1 matches 9 bases. Germline-derived CDR1 and CDR2 are GTSNPN and SVGIG (reference sequence). The V gene end was trimmed by 3 bases and the J gene end by 1 base; junction bases not matched to a gene: 9. The CDR3 runs 17 residues. The CDR3 sequence is CAWRGPGQGLNTGELFF. CDR3 DNA: TGTGCCTGGAGAGGACCAGGACAGGGGTTGAACACCGGGGAGCTGTTTTTT. The full variable domain, its missing parts supplied by reference TRBV30 and TRBJ2-2, is SQTIHQWPATLVQPVGSPLSLECTVEGTSNPNLYWYRQAAGRGLQLLFYSVGIGQISSEVPQNLSASRPQDRQFILSSKKLLLSDSGFYLCAWRGPGQGLNTGELFFGEGSRLTVL.

V usage is TRBV5-1 and J usage is TRBJ2-1; tentatively, D is TRBD1 or TRBD2 (5 bases each). This CDR3 is built from 13 residues. The V and J ends lost 0 bases and 9 bases respectively, with 10 bases between them. CDR1 and CDR2 (germline): SGHRS, YFSETQ. CDR3 protein: CASSLDPGSEQFF. CDR3 DNA sequence: TGCGCCAGCAGCTTGGATCCAGGGAGTGAGCAGTTCTTC.

This clone was seen more than once but under ten times. This chain joins TRBV10-3 and TRBJ2-1, with D tentatively TRBD2 (6 bases). V lost 3 bases and J 3 bases, leaving 18 bases between the germline ends. The CDR3 is 17 amino acids. The germline V gene has CDR1 ENHRY and CDR2 SYGVKD. CDR3 DNA sequence: TGTGCCATCAGTGAAATCCCCGGGACTGGGCTCTACAATGAGCAGTTCTTC. This gives the protein CAISEIPGTGLYNEQFF.

CDR3 loop: CAWNKGAKRMNTEAFF. The CDR3 nucleotides read TGTGCCTGGAATAAGGGGGCGAAACGTATGAACACTGAAGCTTTCTTT. The chain recombines TRBV30 with TRBJ1-1; 7 nucleotides line up with TRBD1. The ends lost 4 bases at V and 0 bases at J; junction bases unmatched: 11. Germline V gene data show CDR1 as GTSNPN and CDR2 as SVGIG (reference sequence). The CDR3 sequence is 16 residues long.

This sequence joins TRBV19 and TRBJ1-1; perhaps TRBD1 as D (6 bases). V was pared by 9 bases and J by 4 bases, with 12 bases between. Germline CDR1 reads LNHDA; CDR2 reads SQIVND (reference sequence). CDR3 length: 12 residues. The CDR3 sequence: CASAGVRTEAFF. CDR3 nucleotides: TGTGCCAGCGCAGGGGTTCGCACTGAAGCTTTCTTT.

Many counts were recorded for this clone. This rearrangement joins TRBV28 to TRBJ2-5; 8 positions match TRBD2. Trimming at V came to 3 bases and at J to 3 bases, leaving 0 bases not matched to a gene. This CDR3 spans 13 amino acids. The V gene's germline CDR1 is MDHEN and CDR2 SYDVKM. In DNA, the CDR3 is TGTGCCAGCAGTTTCGGGAGGGAAGAGACCCAGTACTTC. Protein sequence: CASSFGREETQYF.

This clone was seen a handful of times. V gene TRBV19 combines with J gene TRBJ1-5, with TRBD1 as a possible D gene (5 bases). The CDR3 has 18 residues. Trimming removed 0 bases from V and 2 bases from J, with 17 bases in between. CDR1 is LNHDA, CDR2 SQIVND, per germline (reference sequence). The DNA for the CDR3 is TGTGCCAGTAGTATAGACTTTTGGAGGGGAATGGGCAATCAGCCCCAGCATTTT. Its translation is CASSIDFWRGMGNQPQHF.

This clone was observed a few times. This chain links TRBV10-3 with TRBJ1-4; no reliable D call. The ends were cut back, 5 bases at V and 5 bases at J, with 6 bases in the middle. There are 12 residues in the CDR3. Germline V lookup: CDR1 ENHRY, CDR2 SYGVKD. CDR3 in DNA: TGTGCCATCAGTCGGGCGAATGAAAAACTGTTTTTT. It translates to CAISRANEKLFF.

The rearrangement uses TRBV25-1 and TRBJ2-5; maybe TRBD1 (7 bases). Germline CDR1 reads MGHDK; CDR2 reads SYGVNS. Trimming took 2 bases from V and 1 from J, leaving 14 bases between them. The CDR3 runs to 16 residues. CDR3 region: CASSETAGQPQETQYF. The CDR3 DNA is TGTGCCAGCAGTGAAACGGCGGGACAGCCCCAAGAGACCCAGTACTTC.

The chain carries TRBV29-1 and TRBJ1-2; 8 bases are shared with TRBD1. Losses at the gene ends were 6 bases for V and 8 bases for J; bases not matched to a gene: 8. The germline CDR1 and CDR2 sequences are SQVTM and ANQGSEA. CDR3 size: 12 residues. CDR3 sequence reads: CSVVLTGAGYTF. Written as DNA, the CDR3 is TGCAGCGTGGTACTGACAGGGGCAGGCTACACCTTC.

V is TRBV29-1 and J is TRBJ2-1; D is ambiguous. Trimming took off 0 bases at V and 5 bases at J, with 11 bases between the two ends. CDR3 length equals 14 residues. CDR1 SQVTM and CDR2 ANQGSEA come from the germline V gene. This chain's CDR3 is CSVEDMSGHNEQFF. Here the CDR3 DNA reads TGCAGCGTTGAAGATATGAGTGGGCACAATGAGCAGTTCTTC.

The chain uses TRBV7-2 and TRBJ1-5; TRBD1 might be the D (5 bases). The germline V gene encodes CDR1 SGHTA and CDR2 FQGNSA. The V gene lost 5 bases and the J gene lost 1 base, with 18 bases spanning the gap. The CDR3 is 17 residues long. CDR3 residues: CASSTRDSGLSNQPQHF. CDR3 DNA: TGTGCCAGCAGCACAAGGGACTCTGGGCTCAGCAATCAGCCCCAGCATTTT.

This clone was seen only a few times. The chain joins TRBV5-6 to TRBJ1-1; weak D call: TRBD1 (5 bases). This CDR3 is built from 11 residues. Trimming cost V 2 bases and J 7 bases, with 6 bases left between them. Germline loops: CDR1 SGHDT, CDR2 YYEEEE. The CDR3 bases are TGTGCCAGCAGCTTTGACAGTGAAGCTTTCTTT. Its translation is CASSFDSEAFF.

CDR3 nucleotides: TGCAGCGTCGACTCAAGAAATCAGGGAGCGGTCTATGGCTACACCTTC. This gives the protein CSVDSRNQGAVYGYTF. The V gene is TRBV29-1, the J gene TRBJ1-2, with D possibly TRBD1 on 5 matching bases. The germline V gene encodes CDR1 SQVTM and CDR2 ANQGSEA. The CDR3 covers 16 residues. Between the trimmed V and J ends, which lost 6 bases and 4 bases, there was a span of 24 bases. The full variable domain, rest sourced from reference TRBV29-1 and TRBJ1-2, is SAVISQKPSRDICQRGTSLTIQCQVDSQVTMMFWYRQQPGQSLTLIATANQGSEATYESGFVIDKFPISRPNLTFSTLTVSNMSPEDSSIYLCSVDSRNQGAVYGYTFGSGTRLTVV.

This clone was observed a few times. The chain has TRBV6-5 and TRBJ2-5, with D perhaps TRBD2 (6 bases). The length of the CDR3 is 13 residues. Germline loops: CDR1 MNHEY, CDR2 SVGAGI. V was trimmed by 6 bases and J by 5 bases, leaving 13 bases between them. CDR3 nucleotides: TGTGCCAGCAGGGGACTCCTTGGGGAGACCCAGTACTTC. Protein sequence: CASRGLLGETQYF.

V gene TRBV29-1 combines with J gene TRBJ2-3; D call uncertain. The CDR3 contains 12 residues. CDR1 and CDR2 from the germline V gene are SQVTM and ANQGSEA. The V end lost 3 bases, the J end lost 1 base, and 5 bases lay between the germline ends. CDR3 residues: CSVDMGTDTQYF. In DNA, the CDR3 is TGCAGCGTTGATATGGGCACAGATACGCAGTATTTT.

J is TRBJ2-7 and V is TRBV9; perhaps TRBD2 as D (6 bases). V was clipped by 4 bases and J by 4 bases, with 18 bases between them. CDR1 is SGDLS and CDR2 is YYNGEE in the germline V gene. This CDR3 is 15 amino acids long. The CDR3 reads CASSLGGTEIYEQYF. CDR3 nucleotides: TGTGCCAGCAGCCTCGGCGGGACCGAGATATACGAGCAGTACTTC. Filled out from reference TRBV9 and TRBJ2-7, the complete variable domain reads DSGVTQTPKHLITATGQRVTLRCSPRSGDLSVYWYQQSLDQGLQFLIQYYNGEERAKGNILERFSAQQFPDLHSELNLSSLELGDSALYFCASSLGGTEIYEQYFGPGTRLTVT.

Points on this clone: Other nucleotide sequences from this sample produce the same CDR3. The chain employs TRBV2 and TRBJ2-5; D call uncertain. Germline V lookup: CDR1 SNHLY, CDR2 FYNNEI. The germline V and J ends were trimmed by 0 bases and 4 bases, with 3 bases remaining between them. This CDR3 spans 12 amino acids. CDR3 residues: CASSEAVETQYF. In nucleotides, the CDR3 is TGTGCCAGCAGTGAAGCGGTAGAGACCCAGTACTTC.

V and J are TRBV10-3 and TRBJ2-5; the D is unclear. Trimming shortened V by 4 bases and J by 5 bases, and 5 bases separated the two germline ends. Germline V gene lookup returns CDR1 ENHRY and CDR2 SYGVKD. This CDR3 comprises 11 residues. CDR3 nucleotide sequence: TGTGCCATCAGTGCTCGGGAGACCCAGTACTTC. It specifies CAISARETQYF.

In DNA, the CDR3 is TGTGCCAGCAGTGACGGACTAGCGGGGACTCTTTTCGGGTACGAGCAGTACTTC. Translating it yields CASSDGLAGTLFGYEQYF. The chain links TRBV6-1 to TRBJ2-7; 12 bases agree with TRBD2. V shed 3 bases, J shed 4 bases, and the junction held 13 bases outside the gene matches. This CDR3 is built from 18 residues. Germline V gives CDR1 MNHNS, CDR2 SASEGT.

This clone was seen a few times. The genes are TRBV18 and TRBJ1-4; 7 positions agree with TRBD1. This CDR3 has 14 amino acids. Germline assignment: CDR1 KGHSH and CDR2 LQKENI. The ends lost 6 bases at V and 3 bases at J; junction bases unmatched: 4. The DNA for the CDR3 is TGTGCCAGCTCGCGGGACAGCTCTAATGAAAAACTGTTTTTT. Protein sequence: CASSRDSSNEKLFF.

The chain has TRBV29-1 and TRBJ2-3, with 8 bases lining up with TRBD1. Per the germline V gene, CDR1 is SQVTM and CDR2 is ANQGSEA. There are 15 residues in the CDR3. Trimming cost V 1 base and J 3 bases; bases outside gene matches: 6. DNA for the CDR3: TGCAGCGTTGAAGTCGCGGACAGGGCAACAGATACGCAGTATTTT. This encodes CSVEVADRATDTQYF.

The sample holds a few counts of this clone. The chain employs TRBV15 and TRBJ2-1; TRBD2 matches at 13 bases. The V gene end was trimmed by 3 bases and the J gene end by 8 bases; junction bases not matched to a gene: 10. The CDR3 consists of 17 residues. The germline CDR1 and CDR2 sequences are LNHNV and YYDKDF (reference sequence). The CDR3 DNA reads TGTGCCACCAGCAGTCCTACGAGACTAGCGGGGGGCCATGAGCAGTTCTTC. It is translated as CATSSPTRLAGGHEQFF.

DNA of the CDR3: TGCAGCGTTGCCCCCGGGACAGGGGGCACCGAGCAGTACTTC. This translates into CSVAPGTGGTEQYF. This chain connects TRBV29-1 to TRBJ2-7; TRBD1 aligns across 12 bases. The CDR3 runs to 14 residues. Trimming took 4 bases from V and 6 from J; bases not matched to a gene: 7. CDR1 is SQVTM and CDR2 is ANQGSEA in the germline V gene.

The V call is TRBV7-2, the J call TRBJ2-5; a possible D gene is TRBD2 (6 bases). The CDR3 loop spans 14 amino acids. Germline CDR1 is SGHTA and CDR2 is FQGNSA. The V and J ends lost 5 bases and 3 bases respectively, with 13 bases between them. This chain's CDR3 is CASSRIAGKETQYF. CDR3 coding DNA: TGTGCCAGCAGCCGCATCGCGGGGAAAGAGACCCAGTACTTC.